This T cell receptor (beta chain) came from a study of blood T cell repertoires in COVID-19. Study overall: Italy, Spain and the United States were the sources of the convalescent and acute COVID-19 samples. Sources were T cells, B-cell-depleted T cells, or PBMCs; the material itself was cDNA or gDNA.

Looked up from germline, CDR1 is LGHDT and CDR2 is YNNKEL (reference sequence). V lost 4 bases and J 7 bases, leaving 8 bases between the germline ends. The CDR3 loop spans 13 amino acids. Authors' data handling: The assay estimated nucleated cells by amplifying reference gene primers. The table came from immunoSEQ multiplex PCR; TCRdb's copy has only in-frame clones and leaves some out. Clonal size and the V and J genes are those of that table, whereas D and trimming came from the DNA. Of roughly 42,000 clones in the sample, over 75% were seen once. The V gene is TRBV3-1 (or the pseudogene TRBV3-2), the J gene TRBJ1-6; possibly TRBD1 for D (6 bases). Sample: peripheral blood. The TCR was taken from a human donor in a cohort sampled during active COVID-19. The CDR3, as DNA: TGTGCCAGCAGCCTAGGACAGAATTCACCCCTCCACTTT. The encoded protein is CASSLGQNSPLHF.